This T cell receptor beta chain is drawn from a study of blood T cell repertoires in COVID-19. Authors' analysis steps: Estimation of nucleated cell counts was performed using reference gene primer amplification. Data came from immunoSEQ multiplex PCR; TCRdb stores just in-frame clones and leaves some out. The V and J calls and clone size come from that table; D and trimming were worked out from the DNA. Among approximately 300,000 clones listed, around 89% were seen once. The ends lost 4 bases at V and 4 bases at J; junction bases unmatched: 6. The V gene's germline CDR1 is SGHRS and CDR2 YFSETQ. The length of the CDR3 is 14 residues.

V gene TRBV5-1 combines with J gene TRBJ2-5; 8 bases line up with TRBD1. The TCR originated in a middle-aged man with acute or convalescent COVID-19. The material sequenced was peripheral blood. CDR3 sequence (DNA): TGCGCCAGCAGCACGGGACAGGCTACAGAGACCCAGTACTTC. Protein: CASSTGQATETQYF.